Shown below are 5 T cell receptor beta chains from a single sample sequenced in a study of regulatory T cells in long-lasting Graves disease listed by TCRdb under 2021. The library came from multiplex PCR. This sample was sequenced with an Illumina HiSeq 4000. To build TCR beta libraries, CDR3 regions were amplified by Arm-PCR using iRepertoire HTBI primers. TCRdb passed the public sequencing reads through fastp at Q25 and MiXCR, retaining productive beta sequences. Here each entry gathers all rows of one CDR3 protein and keeps the most common genes and DNA. Present in this sample are 680,000 or so distinct CDR3 sequences, less than 20% of which were seen just once. The biggest ten clones account for about 20% of the sample. The time point tag for this specimen amounts to: newly diagnosed GD, antithyroid drugs for less than 3 months. For both TCR sequencing and RNA sequencing, RNA was extracted from PBMCs using TRIzol.

The sample also formed part of further work on T cells in Graves' hyperthyroidism and ophthalmopathy.

Sequencing used peripheral blood mononuclear cells (PBMCs), obtained at new diagnosis, from a patient treated with antithyroid drugs. The receptors shown here come from a woman aged 25 to 39 with Graves disease. Donor details come from another sample of the same person, matched by shared clones.

This clonotype appeared many times. The chain joins TRBV12-3 or TRBV12-4 to TRBJ1-5; D is unresolved. The CDR3 is made up of 13 amino acids. Between the trimmed V and J ends, which lost 8 bases and 5 bases, there was a span of 13 bases. The CDR3 region is CASSYRRDQPQHF. For the CDR3, the DNA is TGTGCCAGCTCTTACCGGCGAGATCAGCCCCAGCATTTT.

Ten or more counts support this clonotype. This sequence joins TRBV28 and TRBJ1-2, with a possible D match to TRBD1 (5 bases). V lost 6 bases, J lost 0 bases, and 14 bases lay in between. This CDR3 region has 15 residues. CDR1 is MDHEN and CDR2 is SYDVKM in the germline V gene. The CDR3 sequence: CASSSMSRANYGYTF. The CDR3 bases are TGTGCCAGCAGCTCCATGTCCAGGGCTAACTATGGCTACACCTTC.

This clonotype was seen more than once but under ten times. The rearrangement links TRBV3-1 to TRBJ2-2; D is ambiguous. The CDR3 extends over 12 amino acids. Trimming removed 0 bases from V and 7 bases from J, with 3 bases in between. The germline gives CDR1 LGHDT, CDR2 YNNKEL (reference sequence). CDR3 region: CASSQDGGELFF. The DNA for the CDR3 is TGTGCCAGCAGCCAAGATGGCGGGGAGCTGTTTTTT.

This clonotype was counted between two and nine times. The CDR3: CATSEPGGTQYF. The DNA of the CDR3 is TGTGCCACCAGTGAGCCCGGGGGTACGCAGTATTTT. V is TRBV24-1 and J is TRBJ2-3, with D possibly matching TRBD2 (6 bases). The CDR3 runs to 12 residues. With 4 bases removed from V and 8 bases from J, the gap between germline ends came to 9 bases. Germline V lookup: CDR1 KGHDR, CDR2 SFDVKD.

This clonotype was picked up a small number of times. The chain carries TRBV7-9 and TRBJ2-7, with D unclear. The CDR3 length is 13 residues. Trimming left V 2 bases short and J 3 bases short, with 8 bases between. CDR1 and CDR2 from the germline V gene are SEHNR and FQNEAQ (reference sequence). The CDR3 is CASSLITNYEQYF. CDR3 coding DNA: TGTGCCAGCAGCTTAATAACGAACTACGAGCAGTACTTC. The entire variable domain, with the rest obtained from reference TRBV7-9 and TRBJ2-7, is as follows: DTGVSQNPRHKITKRGQNVTFRCDPISEHNRLYWYRQTLGQGPEFLTYFQNEAQLEKSRLLSDRFSAERPKGSFSTLEIQRTEQGDSAMYLCASSLITNYEQYFGPGTRLTVT.